The sequence of this TCR beta chain was determined in a study of cytomegalovirus exposure and HLA in healthy donors. CDR1 is LGHNA and CDR2 is YSLEER in the germline V gene. This CDR3 region has 18 residues. V lost 3 bases and J 1 base, leaving 18 bases between the germline ends. As to this clone: Its specificity is not known.

The PCR used 60 Vbeta and 13 Jbeta primers. Produced via immunoSEQ multiplex PCR; TCRdb's table is partial and in-frame only. The table shows fewer than 150,000 clones, with over 65% occurring only once. The study, taken as a whole, reports: The study designated fewer than 200 TCR beta chains cytomegalovirus-associated. Through in vitro validation, three CMV-associated chains were shown to be specific for CMV antigens. Several V segments, TRBV6-2 and TRBV6-3 among them, could not be told apart and were dropped. Rare TCR sequences dominated, though some public TCRs recurred in many donors.

Material for sequencing was PBMCs. The V call is TRBV4-3, the J call TRBJ2-2; tentative D call: TRBD1 (5 bases). This receptor was obtained from a woman aged 40 to 55 in good health and CMV-seropositive. CDR3 nucleotide sequence: TGCGCCAGCAGCCAGGATACCAGGGTTAAGGGGAACACCGGGGAGCTGTTTTTT. This sequence encodes CASSQDTRVKGNTGELFF.